This T cell receptor (beta chain) was retrieved from a study of blood T cell repertoires in COVID-19. Study background: Whether acute or convalescent, the COVID-19 samples came from the United States, Italy and Spain. T cells, B-cell-depleted T cells, or PBMCs provided the cDNA or gDNA that served as material.

In the authors' methods: Reference gene primer amplification gave estimated nucleated cell counts. Repertoires were generated with immunoSEQ multiplex PCR, while TCRdb's copy carries only in-frame clones and drops some. The DNA gave D and trimming, while V, J and clone size come from that table. The sample has around 150,000 clones, around 93% seen once; the top ten hold 4.5% to 5%. The V gene's germline CDR1 is KGHSH and CDR2 LQKENI. The CDR3 totals 18 residues. J was trimmed by 3 bases and V by 2 bases; bases with no gene match: 5. Enrollment of patients from Seattle took place during active infection, with longitudinal follow-up.

The chain links TRBV18 to TRBJ2-3, with 16 nucleotides matching TRBD2. The TCR comes from a man in his thirties or forties with COVID-19, enrolled during active disease. The sequenced sample was peripheral blood. The CDR3 bases are TGTGCCAGCTCACCAGAGGGACTAGCGGGAGGGCCAACAGATACGCAGTATTTT. It translates to CASSPEGLAGGPTDTQYF.